A single T cell receptor (beta chain) is shown here with its context. This sample was taken from a study of T cell responses to AZD1222 COVID-19 vaccine. Data came from immunoSEQ multiplex PCR; TCRdb stores just in-frame clones and leaves some out. The sample shows 150,000 to 190,000 clones, about nine tenths of them seen only once. The CDR3 has 15 residues. The V gene end was trimmed by 2 bases and the J gene end by 10 bases; junction bases not matched to a gene: 13. CDR1 and CDR2 (germline): SEHNR, FQNEAQ (reference sequence). This material consisted of peripheral blood, taken on day 0 of AZD1222 vaccination. V and J are TRBV7-9 and TRBJ1-1; TRBD1 agrees at 7 bases. This receptor was identified in an adult in good health. For the CDR3, the DNA is TGTGCCAGCAGCTTAAAGACAGGGTTCGAAAAAGGAGCTTTCTTT. This gives the protein CASSLKTGFEKGAFF.